The clone carrying this T cell receptor beta chain has only a few counts. Drawing of peripheral blood yielded about 9.6 milliliters from each donor. A second PCR, run for about 6 to 12 cycles, used a sample-barcoded 5' primer plus a J-beta primer mix. TCRdb redid the calling of the 5' RACE reads with MiXCR, one entry per CDR3 protein. The sample shows about 680,000 distinct CDR3 sequences, about 52% of them seen only once. This entry comes from a study of blood T cells in healthy people across ages. The CDR3 consists of 16 residues. V was pared by 5 bases and J by 0 bases, with 12 bases between. The germline gives CDR1 SGHKS, CDR2 YYEKEE (reference sequence).

The chain couples TRBV5-5 to TRBJ2-6; perhaps TRBD1 as D (6 bases). The clonotype was recovered from an older woman in good health. The specimen was blood. The CDR3 region has the DNA TGTGCCAGCAGAACAGGGTGGAACTCTGGGGCCAACGTCCTGACTTTC. This encodes CASRTGWNSGANVLTF.